This T cell receptor beta chain was documented in a study of OX40 agonist ivuxolimab in advanced cancers. This CDR3 has 15 amino acids. Per germline, CDR1 MDHEN and CDR2 SYDVKM. V was clipped by 5 bases and J by 2 bases; unmatched bases: 5. Assay used: immunoSEQ multiplex PCR; TCRdb lists only in-frame clones, some missing. The sample includes about 79,000 clones, 91% of them seen just once. The starting material was CD4+ or CD8+ T cells sorted from blood, obtained in a trial of the OX40 agonist ivuxolimab. The chain couples TRBV28 to TRBJ2-3, with 9 positions matching TRBD2. This receptor was identified in an adult with an advanced solid tumor such as melanoma, head and neck, liver or kidney cancer. The CDR3 is CASSGLAGITDTQYF. DNA of the CDR3: TGTGCCAGCAGTGGCCTAGCGGGAATCACAGATACGCAGTATTTT.